This entry features one TCR beta chain sequence. The antigen is not known. Over chemoradiotherapy, repertoires were sampled more than once. This record comes from a study of chemoradiotherapy in HPV16-positive cancers. The overall study: Candidate HPV-specific T-cell clones and common TCR motifs came from functional assays in a couple of HPV16-positive patients.

The CDR3 consists of 15 residues. Germline V gene data show CDR1 as LNHDA and CDR2 as SQIVND (reference sequence). V lost 1 base and J 3 bases, leaving 12 bases between the germline ends. General observations from the study: During treatment, candidate HPV-specific clones and E7-related motifs expanded in tumor.

Method: immunoSEQ multiplex PCR; TCRdb's copy keeps in-frame clones and lacks some. The sample has some 4,900 clones; around 96% are singletons. The sequence was obtained from a human donor with HPV-associated anogenital cancer. The rearrangement joins TRBV19 to TRBJ1-1; possibly TRBD1 for D (6 bases). This specimen consisted of tumor tissue, obtained from a patient who underwent chemoradiotherapy. Here the CDR3 DNA reads TGTGCCAGTAGTATAGGGCAGGGGATTCACACTGAAGCTTTCTTT. Residues: CASSIGQGIHTEAFF.